The rows below give T cell receptor beta chains drawn from one sample of a study of circulating and synovial CD4+ cells in juvenile arthritis. Only in-frame clones appear in the TCRdb table, and some are missing; sequencing was by immunoSEQ multiplex PCR. The sample consists of tens of thousands of clones, 93% of them appearing once. Sample: CD4+ T cells from blood. These TCRs come from a human donor with juvenile idiopathic arthritis. CDR3s include the opening cysteine and the closing phenylalanine or tryptophan. Each record gives: V gene, J gene, clone size, D gene, CDR3 DNA, CDR3 protein. The D gene is left open where the match is weak. The listing skips clone size in some rows; elsewhere it reads once, few, many or a size class.

TRBV6-6	TRBJ1-5	.	.	TGTGCCAGCAGTTACATGGGCGGGCAGCCCCAGCATTTT	CASSYMGGQPQHF
TRBV19	TRBJ1-5	few	TRBD1	TGTGCCAGTAGTATCAGGGGGGCCGGTCAGCCCCAGCATTTT	CASSIRGAGQPQHF
TRBV4-1	TRBJ2-3	.	TRBD2	TGCGCCAGCAGCCTTCGTGGGGGGGACACAGATACGCAGTATTTT	CASSLRGGDTDTQYF
TRBV9	TRBJ1-3	.	.	TGTGCCAGCAGCGTAGACGGGGCTGGAAACACCATATATTTT	CASSVDGAGNTIYF
TRBV6-6	TRBJ1-1	once	TRBD1	TGTGCCAGCAGTGCGACAGGGAGTCTTGCTTTCTTT	CASSATGSLAFF
TRBV7-2	TRBJ2-3	once	.	TGTGCCAGCAGGGTAGCGGGCACAGATACGCAGTATTTT	CASRVAGTDTQYF
TRBV27	TRBJ2-1	.	TRBD1	TGTGCCAGCAGTCCGGCGACAGGGTACAATGAGCAGTTCTTC	CASSPATGYNEQFF
TRBV19	TRBJ2-7	.	TRBD1	TGTGCCAGCGGGGTACGACAGGGTCCGAAGATAGTCTTC	CASGVRQGPKIVF
TRBV19	TRBJ2-7	.	TRBD2	TGTGCCAGTAGTATAGAGGCGGGAGTAAGCTACGAGCAGTACTTC	CASSIEAGVSYEQYF
TRBV9	TRBJ2-1	.	TRBD2	TGTGCCAGCAGCGTTAGCGGGAGGGCCTCCTACAATGAGCAGTTCTTC	CASSVSGRASYNEQFF
TRBV5-4	TRBJ2-3	.	.	TGTGCCAGCAGCGTACAGGGTCGGCACACAGATACGCAGTATTTT	CASSVQGRHTDTQYF
TRBV18	TRBJ1-5	.	.	TGTGCCAGCTCACCAACAGGAGGGGATCAGCCCCAGCATTTT	CASSPTGGDQPQHF
TRBV19	TRBJ2-7	.	TRBD2	TGTGCCAGTAGTATACTAGCGGGAGCCTCCTACGAGCAGTACTTC	CASSILAGASYEQYF
TRBV6-1	TRBJ2-3	.	TRBD2	TGTGCCAGCAGAGCGGGAGGGAAAGATACGCAGTATTTT	CASRAGGKDTQYF
TRBV7-9	TRBJ2-3	.	TRBD2	TGTGCCAGCAGCTTAGGAGCTAGCGGGAAGATTCTCACAGATACGCAGTATTTT	CASSLGASGKILTDTQYF
TRBV5-4	TRBJ2-1	once	.	TGTGCCAGCAGCTTGTCGGGATTAGGTAATGAGCAGTTCTTC	CASSLSGLGNEQFF
TRBV7-8	TRBJ2-2	once	.	TGTGCCAGCAGAGCCGGGGGATACACTAACACCGGGGAGCTGTTTTTT	CASRAGGYTNTGELFF
TRBV5-6	TRBJ2-1	.	TRBD2	TGTGCCAGCAGCCTAGGACTAGCGGGGGCCTACAATGAGCAGTTCTTC	CASSLGLAGAYNEQFF
TRBV4-2	TRBJ1-5	.	.	TGTGCCAGCAGCCAACAGGATAATCAGCCCCAGCATTTT	CASSQQDNQPQHF
TRBV6-1	TRBJ1-2	.	TRBD1	TGTGCCAGCATTCGCGACAGGGGGTTCCGCTATGGCTACACCTTC	CASIRDRGFRYGYTF
TRBV25-1	TRBJ1-1	.	TRBD1	TGTGCCAGCAGTGATCAACAGGGGTGGAACACTGAAGCTTTCTTT	CASSDQQGWNTEAFF
TRBV6-1	TRBJ2-1	once	TRBD2	TGTGCCAGCAGTGAAGCGGCTAGCGGAAGGAATGAGCAGTTCTTC	CASSEAASGRNEQFF
TRBV10-3	TRBJ1-1	.	.	TGTGCCATCAGTGAGCCGGGGGTGAACACTGAAGCTTTCTTT	CAISEPGVNTEAFF
TRBV11-2	TRBJ2-3	.	TRBD2	TGTGCCAGCAGTCCTGGACTAGCGGGAGGGTTGGATACGCAGTATTTT	CASSPGLAGGLDTQYF
TRBV6-6	TRBJ2-7	.	.	TGTGCCAGCAGTTACCCCCGGGAGCCCGAGCAGTACTTC	CASSYPREPEQYF
TRBV2	TRBJ2-1	.	TRBD1	TGTGCCAGCACCCGGGACAGGGAGCGGCCTAGCTCCTACAATGAGCAGTTCTTC	CASTRDRERPSSYNEQFF
TRBV5-6	TRBJ2-7	once	.	TGTGCCAGCAGCGCAAGTCGGACTTCCTACGAGCAGTACTTC	CASSASRTSYEQYF